The 3 T cell receptor beta chains in this list originate from one sample, sequenced in a study of response to subunit inactivated influenza vaccine. TCRdb ran MiXCR on the RT-PCR reads and lists one entry per CDR3 protein. The sample lists about 520,000 distinct CDR3 sequences; about 7.2% were seen once. The sequenced sample was PBMCs from blood, obtained around 25 months after vaccination. These receptors were collected from a man between 50 and 69 years old who received an inactivated influenza vaccine.

The table lists this clonotype with many counts. This chain links TRBV29-1 with TRBJ2-7; 7 bases line up with TRBD2. The V and J ends lost 6 bases and 5 bases, in that order; junction bases with no gene match: 13. From germline, CDR1 is SQVTM and CDR2 ANQGSEA. This CDR3 is 14 amino acids long. CDR3 protein: CSVQRGGTRNEQYF. CDR3 nucleotide sequence: TGCAGCGTGCAACGCGGGGGAACTAGGAACGAGCAGTACTTC.

This clonotype was seen a handful of times. The genes are TRBV10-3 and TRBJ2-2; D gene ambiguous. Per germline, CDR1 ENHRY and CDR2 SYGVKD. This CDR3 is 15 amino acids long. Between the trimmed V and J ends, which lost 4 bases and 4 bases, there was a span of 13 bases. The CDR3 DNA is TGTGCCATCAGTGGACCAACCCTAGGCACCGGGGAGCTGTTTTTT. Translated, it gives CAISGPTLGTGELFF.

This clonotype was picked up many times. CDR3 sequence reads: CASSHGQGKAYEQYF. CDR3 bases: TGCGCCAGCAGCCATGGACAGGGAAAAGCCTACGAGCAGTACTTC. The chain has TRBV5-1 and TRBJ2-7; TRBD1 matches 8 bases. There are 15 residues in the CDR3. Germline CDR1 reads SGHRS; CDR2 reads YFSETQ. The V and J ends lost 4 bases and 2 bases, in that order; junction bases with no gene match: 8.